Below, 5 T cell receptor beta chains from the same sample are listed, as sequenced in a study of blood T cells in healthy people across ages. A second PCR, run for roughly 6 to 11 cycles, used a sample-barcoded 5' primer plus a J-beta primer mix. MiXCR, applied by TCRdb to the 5' RACE reads, yields one record per CDR3 protein. Seen here are roughly 800,000 distinct CDR3 sequences, under 30% observed once, and the top ten hold 2.5% to 3.5%. These data also featured in a second study, about T cells of mothers and their children.

Sample: blood. Source of these receptors: a boy younger than 18 in good health.

This clonotype was picked up many times. The rearrangement joins TRBV25-1 to TRBJ1-2, with 9 positions matching TRBD1. The V segment lost 5 bases and the J segment 5 bases; nucleotides outside the gene matches: 9. The germline V gene has CDR1 MGHDK and CDR2 SYGVNS. The CDR3 loop spans 15 amino acids. Written as DNA, the CDR3 is TGTGCCAGCAGTAAACGGACAGGGGATGGATATGGCTACACCTTC. Its protein product is CASSKRTGDGYGYTF.

This chain uses TRBV11-2 with TRBJ2-1; TRBD1 agrees at 11 bases. The CDR3 consists of 19 residues. The V gene end was trimmed by 2 bases and the J gene end by 2 bases; junction bases not matched to a gene: 11. Germline V gene data show CDR1 as SGHAT and CDR2 as FQNNGV. CDR3 amino acids: CASSLTYSGTGGTYNEQFF. The CDR3 coding sequence is TGTGCCAGCAGCTTAACGTACTCCGGGACAGGGGGAACCTACAATGAGCAGTTCTTC.

This sequence joins TRBV6-5 and TRBJ2-7; no clear D. Germline CDR1 is MNHEY and CDR2 is SVGAGI. Trimming took off 0 bases at V and 6 bases at J, with 15 bases between the two ends. The CDR3 runs 15 residues. The DNA for the CDR3 is TGTGCCAGCAGTTACTCGGTTTCAGGATTCGGCGAGCAGTACTTC. This translates into CASSYSVSGFGEQYF.

The chain joins TRBV6-5 to TRBJ1-6, with D tentatively TRBD1 (5 bases). CDR1 MNHEY and CDR2 SVGAGI come from the germline V gene. The CDR3 contains 16 residues. V gave up 0 bases and J gave up 10 bases, with 16 bases separating them. CDR3 in amino acids: CASSYSIRQGDSPLHF. The CDR3 nucleotides read TGTGCCAGCAGTTACTCAATCCGGCAGGGCGACTCACCCCTCCACTTT.

This clonotype was counted only a few times. The J gene is TRBJ2-1, the V gene TRBV3-1; the match to TRBD1 covers 8 bases. CDR3 length equals 14 residues. The junction had 5 bases not matched to a gene; V was cut back by 8 bases and J by 2 bases. CDR1 LGHDT and CDR2 YNNKEL come from the germline V gene (reference sequence). The CDR3 spells CASVPGGPYNEQFF. The CDR3 DNA sequence: TGTGCCAGCGTCCCAGGGGGCCCCTACAATGAGCAGTTCTTC.